The present T cell receptor beta chain was sequenced within a study of shared clonotypes between healthy human individuals. Study results and caveats: What limited the represented genetic and exposure-history diversity was the small number of donors.

Germline V lookup: CDR1 KGHSH, CDR2 LQKENI. This CDR3 contains 15 residues. The V gene end was trimmed by 1 base and the J gene end by 6 bases; junction bases not matched to a gene: 3. In the case of this clone: No antigen is known for it.

Clones were read by immunoSEQ multiplex PCR, and TCRdb kept only the in-frame ones, dropping some. The data hold 2 million to 3 million clones, with approximately 93% observed a single time. The chain employs TRBV18 and TRBJ2-7; 13 bases align to TRBD2. This receptor was obtained from a young man in good health. Some clones in this sample may be carry-over from other donors' samples. Sequencing was carried out using naive CD4+ T cells from PBMCs. Subset in this sample: CD45RA+ positively selected. The CDR3 sequence: CASSPQGLAGSEQYF. CDR3 DNA: TGTGCCAGCTCACCACAGGGACTAGCGGGGTCCGAGCAGTACTTC.